A selection of T cell receptor beta chains follows, all from one sample in a study of T cell responses to AZD1222 COVID-19 vaccine. Clones were sequenced by immunoSEQ multiplex PCR, and TCRdb holds only the in-frame ones, with some missing. The sample shows 100,000 or so clones, about 81% of them seen only once. This material consisted of peripheral blood, taken on day 0 of AZD1222 vaccination. The receptors were sampled from an adult in good health. Both conserved end residues are part of each CDR3. D genes are given only for firm matches. Clone size appears in some rows only: once, few, many, or a class for an expanded clone.

TRBJ2-3	.	TRBV27	TRBD2	TGTGCCAGCAGGACCGGGACTAGTGGTACAGATACGCAGTATTTT	CASRTGTSGTDTQYF
TRBJ2-1	few	TRBV12-3/TRBV12-4	TRBD2	TGTGCCAGCGTTCCCGCGGGGGGCAATGAGCAGTTCTTC	CASVPAGGNEQFF
TRBJ1-1	once	TRBV12-3/TRBV12-4	.	TGTGGGATGGTAGCTGAAGCTTTCTTT	CGMVAEAFF
TRBJ1-1	.	TRBV27	TRBD1	TGTGCCAGCAACAGGGGGCGAAACACTGAAGCTTTCTTT	CASNRGRNTEAFF
TRBJ2-7	.	TRBV2	.	TGTGCCAGCAGTGAGAGGTCAGCCATTGGCGAGCAGTACTTC	CASSERSAIGEQYF
TRBJ1-2	.	TRBV6-5	.	TGTGCCAGCAGTCCCATCCTGACAGTCTATGGCTACACCTTC	CASSPILTVYGYTF
TRBJ1-4	once	TRBV6-5	.	TGTGCCAGCAGTCTCGGATATGAAAAACTGTTTTTT	CASSLGYEKLFF
TRBJ1-1	.	TRBV3-1/TRBV3-2	.	TGTGCCAGCAGCCAAGGGTTAGAAAACACTGAAGCTTTCTTT	CASSQGLENTEAFF
TRBJ2-3	.	TRBV7-3	TRBD1	TGTGCCAGCAGCTCGACAGGGGATACGCAGTATTTT	CASSSTGDTQYF
TRBJ1-4	.	TRBV12-3/TRBV12-4	.	TGTGCCAGCAGTTTTAATTTGGAAAAACTGTTTTTT	CASSFNLEKLFF
TRBJ2-1	.	TRBV27	TRBD2	TGTGCCAGCAGTCCCCAACGGGCGGGGGGGCGGAATGAGCAGTTCTTC	CASSPQRAGGRNEQFF
TRBJ2-1	.	TRBV5-5	TRBD1	TGTGCCAGCAGCTCACAGGGGGACGCCTGGAATGAGCAGTTCTTC	CASSSQGDAWNEQFF
TRBJ2-2	.	TRBV4-3	TRBD2	TGCGCCAGCAGCCAATCTAGCGGACCGAACACCGGGGAGCTGTTTTTT	CASSQSSGPNTGELFF
TRBJ2-7	.	TRBV18	TRBD1	TGTGCCAGCTCACCTACCGGATTCCTACAGGGGACGCGGACCTACGAGCAGTACTTC	CASSPTGFLQGTRTYEQYF
TRBJ1-6	.	TRBV18	.	TGTGCCAGCTCACCGACCGCCGGGGCACCCCTCCACTTT	CASSPTAGAPLHF
TRBJ2-5	.	TRBV14	TRBD2	TGTGCCAGCAGCCAAGAACTAGCGGGGAAAGAGACCCAGTACTTC	CASSQELAGKETQYF
TRBJ1-1	few	TRBV5-4	.	TGTGCCAGCAGCTTGGGGTTAGGGAAAAACACTGAAGCTTTCTTT	CASSLGLGKNTEAFF
TRBJ1-4	once	TRBV18	.	TGTGCCAGCTCACCAGTATTTGGGGAAAAACTGTTTTTT	CASSPVFGEKLFF
TRBJ1-2	.	TRBV6-2/TRBV6-3	.	TGTGCCAGCAGTTCCTTTAAATCAGGCTACACCTTC	CASSSFKSGYTF
TRBJ2-1	.	TRBV7-9	TRBD2	TGTGCCAGCAGCTCTATTAGGGTGACTAGCGGACTTACTTGGAATGAGCAGTTCTTC	CASSSIRVTSGLTWNEQFF
TRBJ1-4	.	TRBV2	TRBD1	TGTGCCAGCAGCCCACAGGGGGCTCAGACCGAAAAACTGTTTTTT	CASSPQGAQTEKLFF
TRBJ1-1	.	TRBV6-5	TRBD1	TGTGCCAGCAGACCCACCGGGACAGTGAACACTGAAGCTTTCTTT	CASRPTGTVNTEAFF